Following are 3 T cell receptor beta chains from one sample sequenced in a study of blood T cell repertoires in COVID-19. Assay used: immunoSEQ multiplex PCR; TCRdb lists only in-frame clones, some missing. The profile shows around 330,000 clones, around 87% of them singletons. Sequencing was performed on peripheral blood. The receptors were sampled from a woman aged 45-65 years with active or convalescent COVID-19.

This chain links TRBV5-1 with TRBJ2-7, with TRBD2 matching 12 bases. The CDR3 is 15 residues long. The ends lost 4 bases at V and 6 bases at J; junction bases unmatched: 8. CDR1 SGHRS and CDR2 YFSETQ come from the germline V gene. The CDR3 is CASSQTSGGAREQYF. The CDR3 DNA reads TGCGCCAGCAGCCAGACTAGCGGGGGAGCGCGCGAGCAGTACTTC.

The chain employs TRBV30 and TRBJ1-2; 7 positions agree with TRBD1. After removal of 0 bases from V and 4 bases from J, the junction contained 17 bases not matched to a gene. The CDR3 consists of 18 residues. The V gene's germline CDR1 is GTSNPN and CDR2 SVGIG (reference sequence). CDR3 sequence: CAWSVPQILNRGSYGYTF. CDR3 coding DNA: TGTGCCTGGAGTGTACCCCAAATCCTCAACAGGGGATCCTATGGCTACACCTTC.

The gene calls are TRBV9 and TRBJ1-1; 9 bases match TRBD1. The CDR3 runs to 15 residues. The V gene's germline CDR1 is SGDLS and CDR2 YYNGEE. With 3 bases clipped from V and 1 base from J, the junction kept 4 bases outside the gene matches. The CDR3 DNA is TGTGCCAGCAGCGCCTCACAGGGGGCGAACACTGAAGCTTTCTTT. Its translation: CASSASQGANTEAFF.